This TCR beta chain was identified during a study of cytomegalovirus exposure and HLA in healthy donors. The CDR3 covers 15 residues. Trimming removed 7 bases from V and 4 bases from J; junction bases left unmatched: 12. The germline gives CDR1 SQVTM, CDR2 ANQGSEA. Vbeta (60) and Jbeta (13) primers were used in the PCR. Measured with immunoSEQ multiplex PCR; TCRdb has only the in-frame clones, and not every one. This table holds 150,000 to 200,000 clones, approximately 78% found once. It was healthy bone marrow donors who served as donors. This receptor was identified in a girl aged 2 to 9 in good health and CMV-seropositive. This rearrangement joins TRBV29-1 to TRBJ2-3, with 9 nucleotides matching TRBD2. The sequencing sample was made of PBMCs. CDR3 DNA sequence: TGCAGCGCCCGGGGAATCGCGGGAGGGCCAGATACGCAGTATTTT. It encodes CSARGIAGGPDTQYF.